The 8 T cell receptor beta chains in this list originate from one sample, sequenced in a study of OX40 agonist ivuxolimab in advanced cancers. Some clones are missing from TCRdb's copy, which holds only in-frame ones; the method was immunoSEQ multiplex PCR. The sample shows about 48,000 clones, around 80% of them seen only once. The sample here was CD4+ or CD8+ T cells sorted from blood, taken in a trial of the OX40 agonist ivuxolimab. These receptors originate from an adult with an advanced solid tumor such as melanoma, head and neck, liver or kidney cancer.

This clone was seen more than once but under ten times. The chain carries TRBV19 and TRBJ2-1, with 10 bases that match TRBD1. Germline V gene lookup returns CDR1 LNHDA and CDR2 SQIVND (reference sequence). V dropped 6 bases and J dropped 5; count of bases not matched to a gene: 7. CDR3 length equals 15 residues. For the CDR3, the DNA is TGTGCCAGTAGCCCTGACAGGGGGCTCAACAATGAGCAGTTCTTC. It yields the protein CASSPDRGLNNEQFF.

The gene calls are TRBV11-2 and TRBJ1-5, with D tentatively TRBD1 (5 bases). The ends were cut back, 5 bases at V and 4 bases at J, with 15 bases in the middle. The CDR3 covers 15 residues. Germline V gives CDR1 SGHAT, CDR2 FQNNGV. The CDR3 protein is CASSPNGGGNQPQHF. CDR3 nucleotide sequence: TGTGCCAGCAGCCCGAACGGGGGTGGAAATCAGCCCCAGCATTTT.

This clone has just a few counts. The CDR3 reads CASSRRGGLANYGYTF. The CDR3 nucleotides are TGTGCCAGCAGCCGACGGGGGGGACTAGCTAACTATGGCTACACCTTC. V is TRBV7-9 and J is TRBJ1-2; maybe TRBD1 (5 bases). Germline V gives CDR1 SEHNR, CDR2 FQNEAQ (reference sequence). CDR3 size: 16 residues. V lost 5 bases to trimming and J lost 0 bases, with 16 bases between them.

The chain has TRBV5-1 and TRBJ2-3, with 7 bases lining up with TRBD1. V dropped 7 bases and J dropped 6; count of bases not matched to a gene: 8. Germline V CDR1 and CDR2: SGHRS, YFSETQ. The length of the CDR3 is 13 residues. The DNA for the CDR3 is TGCGCCAGCCGACGGACAGGAGAGGATACGCAGTATTTT. Its translation: CASRRTGEDTQYF. Filled out from reference TRBV5-1 and TRBJ2-3, the complete variable domain reads KAGVTQTPRYLIKTRGQQVTLSCSPISGHRSVSWYQQTPGQGLQFLFEYFSETQRNKGNFPGRFSGRQFSNSRSEMNVSTLELGDSALYLCASRRTGEDTQYFGPGTRLTVL.

This clone was found many times. The chain recombines TRBV12-5 with TRBJ2-1, with 9 positions matching TRBD2. The CDR3 has 17 amino acids. Germline V lookup: CDR1 LGHNT, CDR2 FRNRAP. The J segment lost 4 bases and the V segment lost 0 bases, leaving 7 bases of the junction unmatched. The CDR3 DNA reads as TGTGCTAGTGGTTTGGTAGGCCTAGCGGGGCGATACAATGAGCAGTTCTTC. Translated, it gives CASGLVGLAGRYNEQFF.

The chain is built from TRBV30 and TRBJ2-7; D gene unclear. The CDR3 is 12 residues long. V gave up 1 base and J gave up 3 bases, with 7 bases separating them. Germline V lookup: CDR1 GTSNPN, CDR2 SVGIG (reference sequence). CDR3 bases: TGTGCCTGGAGTGCGGCCGTCTACGAGCAGTACTTC. As protein: CAWSAAVYEQYF.

This clone occurred a few times. The rearrangement uses TRBV9 and TRBJ2-2, with 10 bases matching TRBD2. V was pared by 3 bases and J by 5 bases, with 10 bases of the junction left unmatched. The CDR3 sequence is 17 residues long. Germline V gene data show CDR1 as SGDLS and CDR2 as YYNGEE. The CDR3 DNA sequence: TGTGCCAGCAGCGGATCTAGCGGGAGAACAGTTACCGGGGAGCTGTTTTTT. Its translation is CASSGSSGRTVTGELFF.

The chain combines TRBV27 with TRBJ1-2, with 7 bases lining up with TRBD1. CDR3 length: 16 amino acids. V trimming: 5 bases; J trimming: 5 bases; junction bases outside the gene matches: 14. Germline CDR1 reads MNHEY; CDR2 reads SMNVEV (reference sequence). CDR3 in amino acids: CASSPTGGDRPYGYTF. CDR3 nucleotides: TGTGCCAGCAGTCCGACGGGGGGGGACAGACCTTATGGCTACACCTTC.